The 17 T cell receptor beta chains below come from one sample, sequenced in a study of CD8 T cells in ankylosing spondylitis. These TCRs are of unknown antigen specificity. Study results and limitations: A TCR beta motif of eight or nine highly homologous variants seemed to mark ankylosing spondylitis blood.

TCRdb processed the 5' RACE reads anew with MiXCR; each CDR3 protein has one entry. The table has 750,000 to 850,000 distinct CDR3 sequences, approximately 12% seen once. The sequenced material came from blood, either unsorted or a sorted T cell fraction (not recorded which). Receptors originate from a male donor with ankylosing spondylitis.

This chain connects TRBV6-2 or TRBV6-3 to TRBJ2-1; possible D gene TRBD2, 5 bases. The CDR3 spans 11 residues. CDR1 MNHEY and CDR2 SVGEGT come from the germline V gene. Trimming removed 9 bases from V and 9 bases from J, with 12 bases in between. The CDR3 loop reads CASRRKGEQFF. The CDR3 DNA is TGTGCCAGTAGGAGGAAGGGTGAGCAGTTCTTC.

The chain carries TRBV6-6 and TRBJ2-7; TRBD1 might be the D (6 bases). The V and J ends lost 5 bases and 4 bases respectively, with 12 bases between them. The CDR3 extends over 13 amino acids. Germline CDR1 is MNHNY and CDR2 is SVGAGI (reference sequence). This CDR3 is CASSVWTDYEQYF. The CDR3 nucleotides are TGTGCCAGCAGTGTGTGGACAGATTACGAGCAGTACTTC.

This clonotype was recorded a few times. The CDR3 sequence is CASSYSGGAGGSYNEQFF. In nucleotides, the CDR3 is TGTGCCAGCAGTTACTCCGGGGGAGCGGGGGGCTCCTACAATGAGCAGTTCTTC. The chain joins TRBV6-2 or TRBV6-3 to TRBJ2-1; 9 nucleotides match TRBD2. V was pared by 0 bases and J by 0 bases, with 6 bases of the junction left unmatched. This CDR3 comprises 18 residues. Germline assignment: CDR1 MNHEY and CDR2 SVGEGT.

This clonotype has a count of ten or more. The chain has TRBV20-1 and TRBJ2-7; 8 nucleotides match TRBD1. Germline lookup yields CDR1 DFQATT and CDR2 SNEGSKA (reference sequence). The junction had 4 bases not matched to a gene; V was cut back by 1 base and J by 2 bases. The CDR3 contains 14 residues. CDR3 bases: TGCAGTGCTAGAGTTAGGACAGGGCCCTACGAGCAGTACTTC. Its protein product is CSARVRTGPYEQYF.

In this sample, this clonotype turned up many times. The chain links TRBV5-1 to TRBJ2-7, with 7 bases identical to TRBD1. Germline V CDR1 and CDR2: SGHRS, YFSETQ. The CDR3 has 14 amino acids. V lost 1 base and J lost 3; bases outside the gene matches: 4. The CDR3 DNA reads TGCGCCAGCAGCTTGAGACAGGGAAACTACGAGCAGTACTTC. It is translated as CASSLRQGNYEQYF.

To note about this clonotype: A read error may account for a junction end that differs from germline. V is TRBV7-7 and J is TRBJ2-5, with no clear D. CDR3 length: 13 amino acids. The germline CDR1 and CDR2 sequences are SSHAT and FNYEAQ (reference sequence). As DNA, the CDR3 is TGTGCTAGCAGCCCTGTCAACAAAGAGACCCAGTACTTC. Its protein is CASSPVNKETQYF.

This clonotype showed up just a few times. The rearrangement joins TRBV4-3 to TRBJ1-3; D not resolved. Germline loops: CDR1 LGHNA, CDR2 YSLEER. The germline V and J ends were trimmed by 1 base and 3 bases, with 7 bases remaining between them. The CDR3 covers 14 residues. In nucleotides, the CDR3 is TGCGCCAGCAGCCAAGTTGCTGGTGGAAACACCATATATTTT. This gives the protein CASSQVAGGNTIYF.

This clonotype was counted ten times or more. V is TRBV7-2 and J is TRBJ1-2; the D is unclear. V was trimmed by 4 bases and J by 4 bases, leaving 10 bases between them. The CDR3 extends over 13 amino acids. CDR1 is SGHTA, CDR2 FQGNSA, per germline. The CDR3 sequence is CASSSVYSYGYTF. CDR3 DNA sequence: TGTGCCAGCAGCTCCGTTTACAGCTATGGCTACACCTTC. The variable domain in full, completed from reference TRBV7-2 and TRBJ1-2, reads GAGVSQSPSNKVTEKGKDVELRCDPISGHTALYWYRQSLGQGLEFLIYFQGNSAPDKSGLPSDRFSAERTGGSVSTLTIQRTQQEDSAVYLCASSSVYSYGYTFGSGTRLTVV.

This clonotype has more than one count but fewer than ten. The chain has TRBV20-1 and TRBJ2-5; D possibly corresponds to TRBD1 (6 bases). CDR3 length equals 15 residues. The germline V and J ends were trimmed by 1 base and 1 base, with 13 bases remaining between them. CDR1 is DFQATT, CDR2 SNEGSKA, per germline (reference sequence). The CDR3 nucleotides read TGCAGTGCTAGAGTTCCAGGGGCCGTCCAAGAGACCCAGTACTTC. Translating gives CSARVPGAVQETQYF.

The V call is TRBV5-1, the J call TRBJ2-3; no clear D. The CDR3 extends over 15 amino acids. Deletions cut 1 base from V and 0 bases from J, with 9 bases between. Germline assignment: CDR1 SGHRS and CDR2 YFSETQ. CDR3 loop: CASSLYKSSTDTQYF. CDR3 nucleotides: TGCGCCAGCAGCTTGTACAAAAGTAGCACAGATACGCAGTATTTT. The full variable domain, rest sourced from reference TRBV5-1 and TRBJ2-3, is KAGVTQTPRYLIKTRGQQVTLSCSPISGHRSVSWYQQTPGQGLQFLFEYFSETQRNKGNFPGRFSGRQFSNSRSEMNVSTLELGDSALYLCASSLYKSSTDTQYFGPGTRLTVL.

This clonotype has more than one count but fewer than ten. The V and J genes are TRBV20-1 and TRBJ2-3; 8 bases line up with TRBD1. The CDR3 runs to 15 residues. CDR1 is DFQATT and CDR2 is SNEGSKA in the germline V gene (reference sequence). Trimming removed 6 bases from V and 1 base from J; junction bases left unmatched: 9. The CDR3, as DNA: TGCAGTGCCGAACGACAGGGGCCGGGCACAGATACGCAGTATTTT. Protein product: CSAERQGPGTDTQYF.

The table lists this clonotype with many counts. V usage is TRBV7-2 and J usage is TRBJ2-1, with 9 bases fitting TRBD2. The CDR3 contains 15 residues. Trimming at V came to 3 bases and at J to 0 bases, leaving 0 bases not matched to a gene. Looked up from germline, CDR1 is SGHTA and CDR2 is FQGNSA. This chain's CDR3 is CASSFSGGSYNEQFF. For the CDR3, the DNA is TGTGCCAGCAGCTTTAGCGGGGGCTCCTACAATGAGCAGTTCTTC. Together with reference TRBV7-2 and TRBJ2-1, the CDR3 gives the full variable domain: GAGVSQSPSNKVTEKGKDVELRCDPISGHTALYWYRQSLGQGLEFLIYFQGNSAPDKSGLPSDRFSAERTGGSVSTLTIQRTQQEDSAVYLCASSFSGGSYNEQFFGPGTRLTVL.

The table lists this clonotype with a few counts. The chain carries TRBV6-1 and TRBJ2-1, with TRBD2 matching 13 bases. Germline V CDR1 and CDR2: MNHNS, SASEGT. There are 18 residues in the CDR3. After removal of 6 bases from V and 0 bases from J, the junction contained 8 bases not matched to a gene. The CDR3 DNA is TGTGCCAGCAGATCGACTAGCGGGAGGTCCCACTCCTACAATGAGCAGTTCTTC. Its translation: CASRSTSGRSHSYNEQFF.

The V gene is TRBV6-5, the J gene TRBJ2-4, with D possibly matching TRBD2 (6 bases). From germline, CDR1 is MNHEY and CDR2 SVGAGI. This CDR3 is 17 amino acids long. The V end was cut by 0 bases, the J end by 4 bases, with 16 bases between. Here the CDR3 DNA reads TGTGCCAGCAGTTACTCCGGGCCAGGGAGGACGAAAAACATTCAGTACTTC. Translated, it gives CASSYSGPGRTKNIQYF.

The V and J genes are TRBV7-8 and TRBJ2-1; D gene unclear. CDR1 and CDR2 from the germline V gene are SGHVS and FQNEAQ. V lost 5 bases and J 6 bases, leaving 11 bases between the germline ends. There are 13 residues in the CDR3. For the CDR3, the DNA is TGTGCCAGCAGCCCGCAGCGAGGCAATGAGCAGTTCTTC. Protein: CASSPQRGNEQFF.

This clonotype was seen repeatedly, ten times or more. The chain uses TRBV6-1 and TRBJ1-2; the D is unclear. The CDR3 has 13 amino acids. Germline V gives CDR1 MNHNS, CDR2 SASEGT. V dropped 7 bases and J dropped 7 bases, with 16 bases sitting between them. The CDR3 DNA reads TGTGCCAGCATGGCCCCCGGTACCGGTGGCTACACCTTC. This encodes CASMAPGTGGYTF.

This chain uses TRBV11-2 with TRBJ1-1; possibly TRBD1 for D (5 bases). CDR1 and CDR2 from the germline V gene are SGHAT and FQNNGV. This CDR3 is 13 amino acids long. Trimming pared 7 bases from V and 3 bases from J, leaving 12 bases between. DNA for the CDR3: TGTGCCAGCACCATCGGGGGGGACACTGAAGCTTTCTTT. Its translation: CASTIGGDTEAFF. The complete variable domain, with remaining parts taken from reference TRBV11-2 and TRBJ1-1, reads EAGVAQSPRYKIIEKRQSVAFWCNPISGHATLYWYQQILGQGPKLLIQFQNNGVVDDSQLPKDRFSAERLKGVDSTLKIQPAKLEDSAVYLCASTIGGDTEAFFGQGTRLTVV.